A single sample is the source of the 9 T cell receptor beta chains below, sequenced in a study of patients and donors after allogeneic stem cell transplantation. TCRdb passed the RT-PCR reads through MiXCR, listing each CDR3 protein once. The profile shows hundreds of thousands of distinct CDR3 sequences, around 40% of them singletons. The specimen sequenced was blood, either unsorted or a sorted T cell fraction (not recorded which). The source of these receptors is a human donor who was either an allogeneic HSCT recipient or a stem cell or donor lymphocyte infusion donor (not recorded which). It is not recorded whose cells these are; they may come from a transplant donor.

The chain combines TRBV6-2 or TRBV6-3 with TRBJ2-1; weak D call: TRBD2 (7 bases). CDR3 length equals 15 residues. V was pared by 5 bases and J by 10 bases, with 21 bases between. The V gene's germline CDR1 is MNHEY and CDR2 SVGEGT. The DNA for the CDR3 is TGTGCCAGCAGTCTGCTGGGAAAGGCGGGGGCGGAGCAGTTCTTC. The encoded protein is CASSLLGKAGAEQFF.

In this sample, this clonotype turned up a few times. V is TRBV5-5 and J is TRBJ1-2; possibly TRBD1 for D (5 bases). Per the germline V gene, CDR1 is SGHKS and CDR2 is YYEKEE (reference sequence). Trimming removed 5 bases from V and 4 bases from J, with 15 bases in between. CDR3 length equals 14 residues. The CDR3 protein is CASRTPGTGYGYTF. The CDR3 DNA is TGTGCCAGCAGAACCCCCGGGACCGGCTATGGCTACACCTTC. The full variable domain, in which reference TRBV5-5 and TRBJ1-2 provide the parts outside the CDR3, is DAGVTQSPTHLIKTRGQQVTLRCSPISGHKSVSWYQQVLGQGPQFIFQYYEKEERGRGNFPDRFSARQFPNYSSELNVNALLLGDSALYLCASRTPGTGYGYTFGSGTRLTVV.

This chain connects TRBV6-6 to TRBJ1-1; D is perhaps TRBD1 (6 bases). The CDR3 is made up of 15 amino acids. The ends were cut back, 6 bases at V and 3 bases at J, with 17 bases in the middle. Germline-derived CDR1 and CDR2 are MNHNY and SVGAGI (reference sequence). CDR3 loop: CASSDRTMADTEAFF. As DNA, the CDR3 is TGTGCCAGCAGCGACAGGACAATGGCGGACACTGAAGCTTTCTTT.

The J gene is TRBJ2-1, the V gene TRBV30; the D is unclear. CDR3 size: 13 residues. Looked up from germline, CDR1 is GTSNPN and CDR2 is SVGIG (reference sequence). The ends were cut back, 0 bases at V and 7 bases at J, with 10 bases in the middle. This CDR3 is CAWSVGPYNEQFF. The CDR3 DNA reads as TGTGCCTGGAGTGTCGGACCATATAATGAGCAGTTCTTC.

This clonotype was counted only a few times. The chain combines TRBV12-3 or TRBV12-4 with TRBJ1-1; 9 positions agree with TRBD1. There are 15 residues in the CDR3. V lost 7 bases to trimming and J lost 0 bases; unmatched junction nucleotides: 6. The CDR3 reads CASTRDRVMNTEAFF. CDR3 in DNA: TGTGCCAGCACCAGGGACAGGGTGATGAACACTGAAGCTTTCTTT.

This clonotype was seen a handful of times. The CDR3 bases are TGTGCCAGCAGCGTAGGACAGGGGAGTGAAGGGGCTTTCTTT. Its translation is CASSVGQGSEGAFF. J is TRBJ1-1 and V is TRBV7-6, with TRBD1 matching over 9 bases. This CDR3 comprises 14 residues. With V trimmed by 5 bases and J by 11 bases, 12 bases remained unmatched. Germline V gene sequence: CDR1 SGHVS, CDR2 FNYEAQ.

The chain links TRBV27 to TRBJ2-2; 8 bases match TRBD1. After removal of 1 base from V and 7 bases from J, the junction contained 5 bases not matched to a gene. The CDR3 runs to 15 residues. Germline V gene lookup returns CDR1 MNHEY and CDR2 SMNVEV (reference sequence). Written as DNA, the CDR3 is TGTGCCAGCAGTTTATTTCCAGGGGGCCACGGGGAGCTGTTTTTT. Residues: CASSLFPGGHGELFF.

The J gene is TRBJ1-5, the V gene TRBV5-1; weak D call: TRBD1 (5 bases). Germline-derived CDR1 and CDR2 are SGHRS and YFSETQ. The V end lost 4 bases, the J end lost 5 bases, and 10 bases lay between the germline ends. The CDR3 is made up of 13 amino acids. The CDR3 loop reads CASSEGDYQPQHF. CDR3 bases: TGCGCCAGCAGCGAAGGGGACTATCAGCCCCAGCATTTT.

This clonotype was seen just once. This chain connects TRBV10-3 to TRBJ2-7; TRBD1 might be the D (5 bases). This CDR3 region has 13 residues. Per the germline V gene, CDR1 is ENHRY and CDR2 is SYGVKD. V lost 5 bases and J 2 bases, leaving 10 bases between the germline ends. CDR3 bases: TGTGCCATCAGTCAGGGTAAGGCCTACGAGCAGTACTTC. Protein product: CAISQGKAYEQYF.